These 27 T cell receptor beta chains came from one sample sequenced in a study of blood T cells in healthy people across ages. The authors ran a second PCR of about 6 to 12 cycles using a sample-barcoded 5' primer and a J-beta primer mix. TCRdb re-called the 5' RACE reads through MiXCR, storing one row per CDR3 protein. In the table there are 650,000 to 800,000 distinct CDR3 sequences, roughly 44% of which are singletons. The sample taken for sequencing was blood. These receptors all come from a man between 60 and 70 years old in good health.

This clonotype has more than one count but fewer than ten. The chain links TRBV4-3 to TRBJ2-1; the match to TRBD2 covers 16 bases. V lost 3 bases to trimming and J lost 6 bases; unmatched junction nucleotides: 8. This CDR3 comprises 18 residues. Germline CDR1 and CDR2: LGHNA and YSLEER. The CDR3 coding sequence is TGCGCCAGCAGCCAGGGACTAGCGGGGGGGCCTCTGTCCAATGAGCAGTTCTTC. The encoded protein is CASSQGLAGGPLSNEQFF.

The chain carries TRBV20-1 and TRBJ2-5, with 8 bases fitting TRBD2. With V trimmed by 3 bases and J by 5 bases, 11 bases remained unmatched. In germline, CDR1 is DFQATT, CDR2 SNEGSKA (reference sequence). The CDR3 is made up of 15 amino acids. CDR3 nucleotides: TGCAGTGCTAGTCCAGCGGGGGAGCGGGGCGAGACCCAGTACTTC. Amino acid sequence: CSASPAGERGETQYF.

The table lists this clonotype with a few counts. The chain employs TRBV12-3 or TRBV12-4 and TRBJ2-5, with D perhaps matching TRBD1 or TRBD2 (6 bases each). Trimming removed 5 bases at V and 3 bases at J, with 13 bases between. The CDR3 consists of 14 residues. CDR3 in DNA: TGTGCCAGCAGTGTCGGGGGCCCCGAAGAGACCCAGTACTTC. It encodes CASSVGGPEETQYF.

The chain recombines TRBV6-2 or TRBV6-3 with TRBJ1-5, with 10 bases aligning to TRBD1. Germline CDR1 MNHEY, CDR2 SVGEGT. Trimming at V came to 3 bases and at J to 8 bases, leaving 7 bases not matched to a gene. This CDR3 is built from 15 residues. The CDR3 DNA follows: TGTGCCAGCAGTTATGGGACAGGGGCTCCCAAGCCCCAGCATTTT. Its protein product is CASSYGTGAPKPQHF.

This clonotype was seen more than once but under ten times. This chain's CDR3 is CASSYGSRDRGGEQYF. The CDR3 nucleotides read TGTGCCAGCAGTTACGGCTCCCGGGACAGGGGAGGCGAGCAGTACTTC. The J gene is TRBJ2-7, the V gene TRBV6-2 or TRBV6-3, with 10 bases aligning to TRBD1. Germline assignment: CDR1 MNHEY and CDR2 SVGEGT. The CDR3 sequence is 16 residues long. With V trimmed by 2 bases and J by 6 bases, 10 bases remained unmatched.

J is TRBJ2-7 and V is TRBV11-1; 8 bases match TRBD2. Germline loops: CDR1 SGHAT, CDR2 FQDESV (reference sequence). This CDR3 has 15 amino acids. The J segment lost 3 bases and the V segment lost 0 bases, leaving 4 bases of the junction unmatched. CDR3 protein: CASSLAGLGFYEQYF. As DNA, the CDR3 is TGTGCCAGCAGCTTAGCGGGACTAGGATTCTACGAGCAGTACTTC.

The rearrangement joins TRBV5-4 to TRBJ1-2; D might be TRBD1 (6 bases). The CDR3 has 14 amino acids. The V end lost 4 bases, the J end lost 2 bases, and 12 bases lay between the germline ends. Germline CDR1 reads SGHNT; CDR2 reads YYREEE (reference sequence). CDR3 DNA sequence: TGTGCCAGCAGCACCGGACAGCTAAACTATGGCTACACCTTC. This sequence encodes CASSTGQLNYGYTF.

The genes are TRBV3-1 and TRBJ2-3, with TRBD1 matching over 8 bases. CDR3 size: 18 residues. Per the germline V gene, CDR1 is LGHDT and CDR2 is YNNKEL (reference sequence). Trimming removed 4 bases from V and 0 bases from J; junction bases left unmatched: 12. Here the CDR3 reads CASSRGQGYGTSTDTQYF. In DNA, the CDR3 is TGTGCCAGCAGCCGAGGACAGGGTTATGGAACTAGCACAGATACGCAGTATTTT.

The gene calls are TRBV7-8 and TRBJ2-3; D may be TRBD1 (6 bases). This CDR3 spans 16 amino acids. Germline loops: CDR1 SGHVS, CDR2 FQNEAQ. V lost 4 bases and J lost 4, with 18 bases in between. In DNA form, the CDR3 reads TGTGCCAGCAGCTCCGAAGCAGGGGCAAGAGCAGATACGCAGTATTTT. Residues: CASSSEAGARADTQYF.

The genes are TRBV9 and TRBJ2-5; a possible D gene is TRBD2 (5 bases). This CDR3 region has 16 residues. V dropped 2 bases and J dropped 2 bases, with 16 bases sitting between them. Germline CDR1 SGDLS, CDR2 YYNGEE. CDR3 DNA sequence: TGTGCCAGCAGCGTTAGACTGACTAACTTACAAGAGACCCAGTACTTC. It specifies CASSVRLTNLQETQYF.

This clonotype was detected many times. The chain employs TRBV7-2 and TRBJ1-2, with TRBD1 matching 9 bases. The CDR3 covers 15 residues. The junction had 8 bases not matched to a gene; V was cut back by 7 bases and J by 2 bases. The V gene's germline CDR1 is SGHTA and CDR2 FQGNSA. CDR3 coding DNA: TGTGCCAGCACCTCTACAGGGGGCACGAACTATGGCTACACCTTC. This sequence encodes CASTSTGGTNYGYTF.

The table lists this clonotype with a few counts. V usage is TRBV5-8 and J usage is TRBJ1-5; 10 nucleotides match TRBD1. This CDR3 is 14 amino acids long. Germline V CDR1 and CDR2: SGHTS, YDEGEE. V dropped 4 bases and J dropped 7; count of bases not matched to a gene: 5. CDR3 sequence (DNA): TGTGCCAGCAGCGCAGGACAGGGGGTACAGCCCCAGCATTTT. It encodes CASSAGQGVQPQHF.

On this clonotype: A much larger clone differs from this one at a single base, so this may be a read error. The V and J genes are TRBV6-1 and TRBJ2-6, with a possible D match to TRBD1 (5 bases). The CDR3 consists of 15 residues. CDR1 and CDR2 from the germline V gene are MNHNS and SASEGT. For the CDR3, the DNA is TGTGCCAGCAGCCCTGGCCAGTCTGGGGCCAACGTCATGACTTTC. This sequence encodes CASSPGQSGANVMTF.

The J gene is TRBJ2-3, the V gene TRBV7-2; no reliable D call. CDR1 and CDR2 from the germline V gene are SGHTA and FQGNSA. Trimming left V 6 bases short and J 3 bases short, with 7 bases between. The CDR3 runs to 12 residues. The CDR3 is CASSHITDTQYF. CDR3 coding DNA: TGTGCCAGCAGTCATATAACAGATACGCAGTATTTT.

This chain uses TRBV7-9 with TRBJ1-4, with D tentatively TRBD1 (6 bases). Trimming shortened V by 5 bases and J by 8 bases, and 21 bases separated the two germline ends. The CDR3 has 16 amino acids. Germline CDR1 and CDR2: SEHNR and FQNEAQ (reference sequence). The CDR3 DNA reads TGTGCCAGCAGCAGACAAACAGGGTTCCTGGACGAAAAACTGTTTTTT. Its protein product is CASSRQTGFLDEKLFF.

The chain employs TRBV6-2 or TRBV6-3 and TRBJ2-1, with 9 bases matching TRBD2. Germline V gene lookup returns CDR1 MNHEY and CDR2 SVGEGT. Losses at the gene ends were 6 bases for V and 3 bases for J; bases not matched to a gene: 6. The CDR3 runs to 15 residues. CDR3 DNA sequence: TGTGCCAGCAGGGAGAGGCGGGGGGGCTACAATGAGCAGTTCTTC. Protein sequence: CASRERRGGYNEQFF.

Only a few counts were recorded for this clonotype. V gene TRBV6-5 combines with J gene TRBJ2-7; the D gene is possibly TRBD2 (5 bases). Per the germline V gene, CDR1 is MNHEY and CDR2 is SVGAGI. V lost 0 bases and J lost 6, with 18 bases in between. CDR3 length: 16 amino acids. The CDR3 sequence is CASSYSRTLVVSEQYF. CDR3 coding DNA: TGTGCCAGCAGTTACTCGCGGACTTTAGTAGTGAGCGAGCAGTACTTC.

This chain connects TRBV12-3 or TRBV12-4 to TRBJ2-4; TRBD2 matches 9 bases. J gave up 3 bases and V 5 bases, and 5 bases lay outside the gene matches. The CDR3 contains 15 residues. The CDR3 loop reads CASSRGGAGKNIQYF. In nucleotides, the CDR3 is TGTGCCAGCAGTCGCGGGGGGGCGGGCAAAAACATTCAGTACTTC.

This clonotype was counted ten times or more. The CDR3 region has the DNA TGTGCCAGCAGTTTTGTCCAGGGACTTGGTGAGCAGTTCTTC. It translates to CASSFVQGLGEQFF. The chain recombines TRBV12-3 or TRBV12-4 with TRBJ2-1; D perhaps matches TRBD2 (6 bases). CDR3 length: 14 amino acids. V was cut by 3 bases and J by 9 bases, with 15 bases left in between.

This chain uses TRBV13 with TRBJ2-1; TRBD1 matches at 7 bases. J gave up 4 bases and V 7 bases, and 7 bases lay outside the gene matches. The V gene's germline CDR1 is PRHDT and CDR2 FYEKMQ (reference sequence). The CDR3 totals 14 residues. CDR3 residues: CASTRQGQYNEQFF. In DNA, the CDR3 is TGTGCCAGCACACGACAGGGTCAGTACAATGAGCAGTTCTTC. The full variable domain, completed using reference TRBV13 and TRBJ2-1, is AAGVIQSPRHLIKEKRETATLKCYPIPRHDTVYWYQQGPGQDPQFLISFYEKMQSDKGSIPDRFSAQQFSDYHSELNMSSLELGDSALYFCASTRQGQYNEQFFGPGTRLTVL.

A few counts support this clonotype. The genes are TRBV15 and TRBJ2-7; 10 bases agree with TRBD2. The germline gives CDR1 LNHNV, CDR2 YYDKDF (reference sequence). V lost 0 bases to trimming and J lost 6 bases; unmatched junction nucleotides: 23. The length of the CDR3 is 21 residues. This chain's CDR3 is CATSRDSMGGQIIAGGREQYF. For the CDR3, the DNA is TGTGCCACCAGCAGAGATTCGATGGGGGGACAGATAATAGCGGGGGGCCGCGAGCAGTACTTC. Drawing the rest from reference TRBV15 and TRBJ2-7, the complete variable domain is DAMVIQNPRYQVTQFGKPVTLSCSQTLNHNVMYWYQQKSSQAPKLLFHYYDKDFNNEADTPDNFQSRRPNTSFCFLDIRSPGLGDTAMYLCATSRDSMGGQIIAGGREQYFGPGTRLTVT.

The chain links TRBV4-1 to TRBJ2-2; D gene uncertain. The CDR3 is made up of 16 amino acids. The germline V gene encodes CDR1 MGHRA and CDR2 YSYEKL. The V and J ends lost 5 bases and 5 bases respectively, with 18 bases between them. The CDR3 DNA reads TGCGCCAGCAGCACCCGACTGGCCCCTCGGACCGGGGAGCTGTTTTTT. It is translated as CASSTRLAPRTGELFF.

The chain uses TRBV24-1 and TRBJ2-1; D is ambiguous. The CDR3 extends over 13 amino acids. Germline-derived CDR1 and CDR2 are KGHDR and SFDVKD. V lost 4 bases, J lost 7 bases, and 10 bases lay in between. The CDR3 coding sequence is TGTGCCACCAGTGACCCGTGGGGTAATGAGCAGTTCTTC. Translating it yields CATSDPWGNEQFF.

V is TRBV18 and J is TRBJ2-3; 9 bases align to TRBD1. The CDR3 has 15 residues. CDR1 is KGHSH and CDR2 is LQKENI in the germline V gene. The trim removed 4 bases at V and 4 bases at J, leaving 6 bases unmatched. CDR3 region: CASSLQGALADTQYF. In DNA form, the CDR3 reads TGTGCCAGCTCACTACAGGGGGCGTTGGCAGATACGCAGTATTTT.

V is TRBV11-2 and J is TRBJ2-2; 9 nucleotides match TRBD2. J lost 2 bases, V lost 4 bases, and 5 bases had no gene match. The CDR3 spans 16 residues. Germline-derived CDR1 and CDR2 are SGHAT and FQNNGV. The CDR3 bases are TGTGCCAGCAGCTCCAGACTAGCGGTAAACACCGGGGAGCTGTTTTTT. It codes for CASSSRLAVNTGELFF.

The genes are TRBV9 and TRBJ2-2; D unclear. V lost 0 bases, J lost 0 bases, and 9 bases lay in between. The CDR3 runs to 16 residues. In germline, CDR1 is SGDLS, CDR2 YYNGEE. The CDR3 nucleotides read TGTGCCAGCAGCGTAGCTCAGAGCGCGAACACCGGGGAGCTGTTTTTT. Its protein product is CASSVAQSANTGELFF.

This clonotype was counted only a few times. The chain employs TRBV7-9 and TRBJ1-6, with D maybe TRBD1 (6 bases). CDR1 and CDR2 from the germline V gene are SEHNR and FQNEAQ (reference sequence). V was cut by 4 bases and J by 7 bases, with 11 bases left in between. The CDR3 extends over 14 amino acids. The CDR3 DNA reads TGTGCCAGCAGCTCCTCAACAGGGAATTCACCCCTCCACTTT. This encodes CASSSSTGNSPLHF.